This T cell receptor (beta chain) was sequenced for a study of spatial heterogeneity in lung cancer. Overall study: Fewer alpha-chain than beta-chain sequences were consistently detected.

V lost 1 base, J lost 5 bases, and 4 bases stayed unmatched. The germline gives CDR1 SEHNR, CDR2 FQNEAQ (reference sequence). This CDR3 is built from 14 residues. Study-level points and caveats: At resection, ubiquitous expanded tumor TCRs appeared in blood more than at follow-up.

This clonotype was detected only a few times. Its antigen is undetermined. TCR cDNA molecules each had a unique molecular identifier. TCRdb reprocessed the 5' RACE reads with MiXCR, giving one entry per CDR3 protein. The data hold fewer than 25,000 distinct CDR3 sequences, with about 3% observed a single time. Time point reported: sample taken at primary tumor resection. In each case, whole RNA from tumor, nontumor lung or frozen PBMC was sequenced unsorted. The cohort: some 70 early-stage, untreated non-small cell lung cancer patients. This specimen was PBMCs, taken at surgery. This clonotype was obtained from a female donor with early-stage non-small cell lung cancer. The V and J genes are TRBV7-9 and TRBJ2-7; 8 bases are a match to TRBD1. The CDR3 nucleotides read TGTGCCAGCAGCTTAGGACAGGGGTACCACGAGCAGTACTTC. Its protein product is CASSLGQGYHEQYF.